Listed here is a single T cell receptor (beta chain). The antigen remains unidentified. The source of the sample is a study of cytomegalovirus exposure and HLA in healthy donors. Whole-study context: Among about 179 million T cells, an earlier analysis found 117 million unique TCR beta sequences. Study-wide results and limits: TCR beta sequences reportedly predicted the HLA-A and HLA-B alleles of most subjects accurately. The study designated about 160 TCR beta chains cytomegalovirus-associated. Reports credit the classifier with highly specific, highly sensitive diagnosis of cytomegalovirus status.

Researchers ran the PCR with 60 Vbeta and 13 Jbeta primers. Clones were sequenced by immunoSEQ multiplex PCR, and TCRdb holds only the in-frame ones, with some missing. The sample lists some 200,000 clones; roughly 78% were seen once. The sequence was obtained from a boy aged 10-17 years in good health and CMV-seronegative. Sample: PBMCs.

CDR3 sequence (DNA): TGTGCCAGCGCTGATCGGGGGGGGAGCACAGATACGCAGTATTTT. Protein product: CASADRGGSTDTQYF. The J gene is TRBJ2-3, the V gene TRBV4-2; 8 bases agree with TRBD2. Germline CDR1 and CDR2: LGHNA and YNFKEQ. CDR3 length: 15 amino acids. After removal of 8 bases from V and 0 bases from J, the junction contained 7 bases not matched to a gene.